This T cell receptor (beta chain) was identified in a study of early T cells in non-severe SARS-CoV-2 infection. On the study more broadly: Sequencing was performed on bulk RNA from unsorted whole blood, leaving chains unpaired. Study conclusions and caveats: VDJdb matching, biased toward anti-spike CD8 responses, missed private and CD4 specificities.

Germline V gene sequence: CDR1 MNHEY, CDR2 SMNVEV (reference sequence). V was clipped by 2 bases and J by 6 bases, with 10 bases between them. The CDR3 covers 14 residues. This clonotype has only a few counts. The target antigen is unknown. Unique molecular identifier tags were affixed to discrete cDNA molecules. TCRdb re-derived calls from the 5' RACE reads in MiXCR, one entry per CDR3 protein. The table lists some 46,000 distinct CDR3 sequences, approximately 6.5% of them singletons. This TCR derives from an adult who was a healthcare worker with PCR-confirmed SARS-CoV-2 infection or an uninfected control (not recorded which). The source was whole blood, collected at baseline. The chain recombines TRBV27 with TRBJ2-2; tentatively, D is TRBD2 (5 bases). The CDR3 DNA follows: TGTGCCAGCAGTTTAGTAGCGAGCGCCGGGGAGCTGTTTTTT. This gives the protein CASSLVASAGELFF.